The sequence of this TCR beta chain was determined in a study of beta chain features in type 1 diabetes. Study-level information: Age, gender, cell numbers and subset yield matched between patients and controls.

Broader study findings: PCR might pick shorter templates more often, in the same way for patients and controls. The study found that naive, central memory and Treg TCRB repertoires appeared more similar in patients than in healthy donors.

Every bit of the isolated RNA underwent reverse transcription, so sequencing read expressed TCRB transcripts. The read count averaged about 3.6 million across naive, central memory and regulatory T cell samples. Produced via immunoSEQ multiplex PCR; TCRdb's table is partial and in-frame only. The sample lists some 220,000 clones, 11% occurring once. This clone was seen just once. Its target is unknown. The TCR sequence derives from a man aged 18-30 years in good health. The sample consisted of central memory CD4+ T cells from blood.

The CDR3 DNA is TGTGCCAGCAGGCCAGCGGGATACGCCACAGATACGCAGTATTTT. Translated: CASRPAGYATDTQYF. The chain recombines TRBV7-8 with TRBJ2-3, with TRBD2 matching 7 bases. The CDR3 runs to 15 residues. Trimming removed 6 bases from V and 2 bases from J; junction bases left unmatched: 8. The germline V gene encodes CDR1 SGHVS and CDR2 FQNEAQ.